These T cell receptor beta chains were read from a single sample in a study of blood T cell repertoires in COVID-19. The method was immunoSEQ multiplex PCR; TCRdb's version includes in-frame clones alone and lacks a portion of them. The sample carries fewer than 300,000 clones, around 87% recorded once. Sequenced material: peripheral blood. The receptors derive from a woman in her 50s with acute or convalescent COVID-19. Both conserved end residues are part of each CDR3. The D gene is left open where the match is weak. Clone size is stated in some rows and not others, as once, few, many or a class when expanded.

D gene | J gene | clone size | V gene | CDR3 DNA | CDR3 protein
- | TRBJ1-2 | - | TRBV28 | TGTGCCAGCAGCAAGGGAGGGGGGGCGCAGGTCTATGGCTACACCTTC | CASSKGGGAQVYGYTF
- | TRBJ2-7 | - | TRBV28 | TGTGCCAGCAGTGTACAGAAAACCTACGAGCAGTACTTC | CASSVQKTYEQYF
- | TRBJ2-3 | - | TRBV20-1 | TGCAGTGCCGCTGGCGATACGCAGTATTTT | CSAAGDTQYF
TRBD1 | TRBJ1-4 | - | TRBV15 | TGTGCCACCAGCAGAGAGACAGGGGTTGAAAAACTGTTTTTT | CATSRETGVEKLFF
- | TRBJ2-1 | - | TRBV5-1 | TGCGCCAGCAGCCTCTCCTCGGGAGTGGTCAATGAGCAGTTCTTC | CASSLSSGVVNEQFF
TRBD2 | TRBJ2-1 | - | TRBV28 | TGTGCCAGCGTACCAGCCGGGACTAGCGGGAGTAATGAGCAGTTCTTC | CASVPAGTSGSNEQFF
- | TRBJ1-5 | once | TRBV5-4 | TGTGCCAGCAGCTTGTTGTACAGGGTTCGTCTTGGTCAGCCCCAGCATTTT | CASSLLYRVRLGQPQHF
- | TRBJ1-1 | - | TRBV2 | TGTGCCAGCAATGACAGGCTTGAAGCTTTCTTT | CASNDRLEAFF
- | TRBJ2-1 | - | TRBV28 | TGTGCCAGCAGTTTATCTCCTAGTACTAATGAGCAGTTCTTC | CASSLSPSTNEQFF
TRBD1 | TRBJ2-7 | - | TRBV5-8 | TGTGCCAGCCCGGGACAGGCCTCCTACGAGCAGTACTTC | CASPGQASYEQYF
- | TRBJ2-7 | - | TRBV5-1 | TGCGCCAGCAGTGCCCAGGCACACTACGAGCAGTACTTC | CASSAQAHYEQYF
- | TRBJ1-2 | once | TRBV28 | TGTGCCAGCAGTCCCCCCGGGTTCTATGGCTACACCTTC | CASSPPGFYGYTF
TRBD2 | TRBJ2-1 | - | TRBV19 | TGTGCCAGTAGTAAGCGGTTAACGGGACTAGCGGGAGGGAATTACAATGAGCAGTTCTTC | CASSKRLTGLAGGNYNEQFF